Here is one TCR beta chain with its context. This specimen belongs to a study of blood T cell repertoires in COVID-19. Across the whole study: Samples representing acute and convalescent COVID-19 were sourced from the United States, Italy and Spain. In each case, the material was cDNA or gDNA derived from T cells, B-cell-depleted T cells, or PBMCs.

Per the original methods: The authors estimated nucleated cell counts from reference gene primer amplification. The data were produced by immunoSEQ multiplex PCR, yet TCRdb's version contains in-frame clones alone and is incomplete. V, J and clone size are those of that table, while D and trimming were read from the DNA. The table lists about 100,000 clones, 91% of them singletons. CDR3 length: 14 residues. V lost 0 bases to trimming and J lost 2 bases, with 5 bases between them. Germline V gene lookup returns CDR1 SGHRS and CDR2 YFSETQ. The receptor was isolated from a man in his forties or fifties with active COVID-19. This chain uses TRBV5-1 with TRBJ1-4; D call uncertain. The specimen was peripheral blood. CDR3 in amino acids: CASSLGGTNEKLFF. CDR3 sequence (DNA): TGCGCCAGCAGCTTGGGCGGGACTAATGAAAAACTGTTTTTT.